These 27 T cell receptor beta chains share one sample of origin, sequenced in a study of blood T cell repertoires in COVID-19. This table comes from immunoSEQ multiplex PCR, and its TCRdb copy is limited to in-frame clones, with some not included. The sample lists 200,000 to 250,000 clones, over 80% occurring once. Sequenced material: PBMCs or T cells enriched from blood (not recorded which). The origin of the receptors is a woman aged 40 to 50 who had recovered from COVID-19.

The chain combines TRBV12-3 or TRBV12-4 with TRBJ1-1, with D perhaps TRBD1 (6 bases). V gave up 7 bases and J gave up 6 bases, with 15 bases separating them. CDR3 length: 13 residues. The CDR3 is CASTLGEGAEAFF. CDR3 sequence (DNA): TGTGCCAGCACCTTAGGGGAGGGGGCTGAAGCTTTCTTT.

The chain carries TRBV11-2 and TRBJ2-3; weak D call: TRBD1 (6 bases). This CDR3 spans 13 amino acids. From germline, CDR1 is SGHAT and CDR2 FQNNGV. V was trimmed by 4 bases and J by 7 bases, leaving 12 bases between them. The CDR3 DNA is TGTGCCAGCAGCTCGCAGGGGATGAATACGCAGTATTTT. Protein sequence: CASSSQGMNTQYF. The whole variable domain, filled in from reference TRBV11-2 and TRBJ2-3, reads EAGVAQSPRYKIIEKRQSVAFWCNPISGHATLYWYQQILGQGPKLLIQFQNNGVVDDSQLPKDRFSAERLKGVDSTLKIQPAKLEDSAVYLCASSSQGMNTQYFGPGTRLTVL.

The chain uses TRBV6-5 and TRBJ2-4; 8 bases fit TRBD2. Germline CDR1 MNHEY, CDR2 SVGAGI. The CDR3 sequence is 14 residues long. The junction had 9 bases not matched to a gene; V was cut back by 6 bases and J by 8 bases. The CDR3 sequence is CASRELAGGDIQYF. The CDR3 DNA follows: TGTGCCAGCAGAGAGCTAGCGGGCGGGGACATTCAGTACTTC.

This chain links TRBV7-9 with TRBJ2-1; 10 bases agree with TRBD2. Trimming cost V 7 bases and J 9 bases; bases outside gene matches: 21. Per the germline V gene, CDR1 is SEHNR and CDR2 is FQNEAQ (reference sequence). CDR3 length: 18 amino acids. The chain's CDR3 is CASTLDTGTSVPGGEQFF. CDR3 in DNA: TGTGCCAGCACCTTGGACACCGGGACTAGCGTGCCAGGAGGTGAGCAGTTCTTC.

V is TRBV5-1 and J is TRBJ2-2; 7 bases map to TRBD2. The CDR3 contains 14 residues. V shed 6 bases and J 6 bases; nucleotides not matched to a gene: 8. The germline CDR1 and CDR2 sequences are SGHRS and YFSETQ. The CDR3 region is CASTAGTEAGELFF. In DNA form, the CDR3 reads TGCGCCAGCACAGCGGGAACGGAGGCCGGGGAGCTGTTTTTT.

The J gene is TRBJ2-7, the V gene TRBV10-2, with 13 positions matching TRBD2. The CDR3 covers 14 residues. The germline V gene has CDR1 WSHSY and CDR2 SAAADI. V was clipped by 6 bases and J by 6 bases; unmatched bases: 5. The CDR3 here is CASRLAGGGLEQYF. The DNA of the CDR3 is TGCGCCAGCAGACTAGCGGGAGGGGGACTCGAGCAGTACTTC.

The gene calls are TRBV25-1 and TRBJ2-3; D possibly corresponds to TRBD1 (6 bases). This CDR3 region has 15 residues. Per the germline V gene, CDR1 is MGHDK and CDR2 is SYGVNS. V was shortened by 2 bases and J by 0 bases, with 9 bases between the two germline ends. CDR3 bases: TGTGCCAGCAGTGAAGACAGGATCAGCACAGATACGCAGTATTTT. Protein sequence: CASSEDRISTDTQYF.

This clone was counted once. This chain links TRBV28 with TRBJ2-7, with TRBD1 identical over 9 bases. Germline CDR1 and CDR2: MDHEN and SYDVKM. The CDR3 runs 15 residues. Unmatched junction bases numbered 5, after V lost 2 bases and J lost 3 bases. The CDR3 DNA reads TGTGCCAGCAGTTTACCCTCGACAGGGGGCTACGAGCAGTACTTC. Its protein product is CASSLPSTGGYEQYF. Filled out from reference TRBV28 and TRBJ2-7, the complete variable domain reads DVKVTQSSRYLVKRTGEKVFLECVQDMDHENMFWYRQDPGLGLRLIYFSYDVKMKEKGDIPEGYSVSREKKERFSLILESASTNQTSMYLCASSLPSTGGYEQYFGPGTRLTVT.

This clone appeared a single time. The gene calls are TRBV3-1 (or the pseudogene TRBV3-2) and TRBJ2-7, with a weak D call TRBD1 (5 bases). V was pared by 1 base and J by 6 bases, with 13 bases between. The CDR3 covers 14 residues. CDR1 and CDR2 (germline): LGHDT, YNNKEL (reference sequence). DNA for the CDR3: TGTGCCAGCAGCCAAGGTCGGGCAGGGCCCGAGCAGTACTTC. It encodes CASSQGRAGPEQYF.

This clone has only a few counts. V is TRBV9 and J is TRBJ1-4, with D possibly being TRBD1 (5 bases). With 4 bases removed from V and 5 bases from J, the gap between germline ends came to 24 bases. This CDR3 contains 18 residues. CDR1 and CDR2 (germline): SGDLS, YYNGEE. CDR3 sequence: CASSPVSVWQGKNEKLFF. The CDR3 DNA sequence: TGTGCCAGCAGCCCAGTTTCCGTTTGGCAGGGTAAAAATGAAAAACTGTTTTTT.

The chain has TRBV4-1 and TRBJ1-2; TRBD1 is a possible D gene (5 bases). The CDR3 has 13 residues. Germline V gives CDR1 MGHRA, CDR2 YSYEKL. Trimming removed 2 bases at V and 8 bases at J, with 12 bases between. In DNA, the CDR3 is TGCGCCAGCAGCCAACAGGGCGAGAGGGGCTACACCTTC. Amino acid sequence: CASSQQGERGYTF.

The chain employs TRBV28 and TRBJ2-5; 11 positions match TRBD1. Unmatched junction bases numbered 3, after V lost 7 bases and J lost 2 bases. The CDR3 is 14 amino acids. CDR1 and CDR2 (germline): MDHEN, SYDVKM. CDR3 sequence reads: CASTRDRGQETQYF. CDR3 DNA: TGTGCCAGCACTAGGGACAGGGGGCAAGAGACCCAGTACTTC.

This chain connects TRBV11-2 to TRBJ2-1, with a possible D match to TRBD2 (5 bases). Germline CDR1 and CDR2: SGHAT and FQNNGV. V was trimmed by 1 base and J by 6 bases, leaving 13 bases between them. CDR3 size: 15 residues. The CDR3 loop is CASSLGSPSRNEQFF. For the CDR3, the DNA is TGTGCCAGCAGCTTAGGGTCCCCTAGCCGCAATGAGCAGTTCTTC.

This CDR3 is CASSLQTNTGELFF. Written as DNA, the CDR3 is TGTGCCAGCAGCCTGCAGACGAACACCGGGGAGCTGTTTTTT. The rearrangement links TRBV9 to TRBJ2-2; D unresolved. Germline V gives CDR1 SGDLS, CDR2 YYNGEE. V lost 4 bases and J lost 0, with 7 bases in between. CDR3 size: 14 residues. Full variable domain (outside the CDR3, taken from reference TRBV9 and TRBJ2-2): DSGVTQTPKHLITATGQRVTLRCSPRSGDLSVYWYQQSLDQGLQFLIQYYNGEERAKGNILERFSAQQFPDLHSELNLSSLELGDSALYFCASSLQTNTGELFFGEGSRLTVL.

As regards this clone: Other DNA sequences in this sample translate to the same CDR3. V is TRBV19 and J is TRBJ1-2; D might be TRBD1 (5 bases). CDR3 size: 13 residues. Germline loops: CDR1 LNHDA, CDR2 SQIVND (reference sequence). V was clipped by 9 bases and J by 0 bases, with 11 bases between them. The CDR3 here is CASRSQANYGYTF. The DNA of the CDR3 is TGTGCCAGCCGATCACAGGCTAACTATGGCTACACCTTC.

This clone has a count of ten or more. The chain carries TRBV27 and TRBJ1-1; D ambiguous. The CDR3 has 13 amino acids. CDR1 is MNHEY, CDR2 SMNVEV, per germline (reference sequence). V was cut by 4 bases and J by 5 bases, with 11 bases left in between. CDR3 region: CASSWSSGTEAFF. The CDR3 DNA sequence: TGTGCCAGCAGTTGGAGCAGTGGGACTGAAGCTTTCTTT.

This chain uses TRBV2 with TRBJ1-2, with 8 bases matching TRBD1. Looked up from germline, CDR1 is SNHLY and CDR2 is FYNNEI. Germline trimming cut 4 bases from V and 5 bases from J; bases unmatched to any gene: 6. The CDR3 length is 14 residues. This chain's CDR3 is CASSGGQEWYGYTF. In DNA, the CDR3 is TGTGCCAGCAGTGGGGGACAGGAATGGTATGGCTACACCTTC. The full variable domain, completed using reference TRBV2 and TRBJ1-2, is EPEVTQTPSHQVTQMGQEVILRCVPISNHLYFYWYRQILGQKVEFLVSFYNNEISEKSEIFDDQFSVERPDGSNFTLKIRSTKLEDSAMYFCASSGGQEWYGYTFGSGTRLTVV.

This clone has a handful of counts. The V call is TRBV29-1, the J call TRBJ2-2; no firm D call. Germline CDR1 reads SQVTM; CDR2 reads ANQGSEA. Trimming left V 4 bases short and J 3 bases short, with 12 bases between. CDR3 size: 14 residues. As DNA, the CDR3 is TGCAGCGTTGCCAAAGCCTCCGACACCGGGGAGCTGTTTTTT. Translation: CSVAKASDTGELFF.

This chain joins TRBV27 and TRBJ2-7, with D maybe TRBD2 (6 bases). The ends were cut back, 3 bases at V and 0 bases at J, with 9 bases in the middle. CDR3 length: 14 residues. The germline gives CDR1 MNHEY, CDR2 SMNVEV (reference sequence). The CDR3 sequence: CASSFGRDSYEQYF. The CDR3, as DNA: TGTGCCAGCAGTTTTGGGCGGGACTCCTACGAGCAGTACTTC.

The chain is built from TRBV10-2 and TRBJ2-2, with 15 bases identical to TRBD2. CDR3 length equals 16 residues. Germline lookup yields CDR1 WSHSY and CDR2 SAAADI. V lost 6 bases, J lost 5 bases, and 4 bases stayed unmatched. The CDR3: CASRSGLAGGTGELFF. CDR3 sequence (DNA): TGCGCCAGCAGGTCAGGACTAGCGGGAGGGACCGGGGAGCTGTTTTTT.

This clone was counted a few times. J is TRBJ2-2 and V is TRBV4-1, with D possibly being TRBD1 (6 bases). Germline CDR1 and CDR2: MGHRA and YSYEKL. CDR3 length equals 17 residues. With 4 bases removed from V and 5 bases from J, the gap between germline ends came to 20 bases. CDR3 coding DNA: TGCGCCAGCAGCCGCTTGGGGCTGGGGGCAGGGACCGGGGAGCTGTTTTTT. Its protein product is CASSRLGLGAGTGELFF.

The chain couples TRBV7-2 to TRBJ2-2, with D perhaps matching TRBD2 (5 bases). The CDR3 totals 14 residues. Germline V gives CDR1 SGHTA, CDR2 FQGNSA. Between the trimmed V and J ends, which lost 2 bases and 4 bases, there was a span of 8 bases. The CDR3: CASSLLARTGELFF. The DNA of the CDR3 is TGTGCCAGCAGCTTACTAGCCCGCACCGGGGAGCTGTTTTTT.

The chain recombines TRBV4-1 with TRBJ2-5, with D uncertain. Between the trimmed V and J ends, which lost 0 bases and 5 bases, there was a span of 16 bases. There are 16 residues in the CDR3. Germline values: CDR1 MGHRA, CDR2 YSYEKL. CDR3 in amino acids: CASSQEAAYGLETQYF. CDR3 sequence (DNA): TGCGCCAGCAGCCAAGAGGCGGCCTACGGGTTGGAGACCCAGTACTTC.

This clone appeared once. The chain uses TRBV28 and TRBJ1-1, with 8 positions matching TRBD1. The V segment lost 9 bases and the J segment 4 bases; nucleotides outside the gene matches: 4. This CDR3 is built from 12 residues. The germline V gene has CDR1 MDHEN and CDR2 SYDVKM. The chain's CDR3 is CASKTGGTEAFF. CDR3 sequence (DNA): TGTGCCAGTAAAACAGGGGGCACTGAAGCTTTCTTT. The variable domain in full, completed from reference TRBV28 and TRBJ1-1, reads DVKVTQSSRYLVKRTGEKVFLECVQDMDHENMFWYRQDPGLGLRLIYFSYDVKMKEKGDIPEGYSVSREKKERFSLILESASTNQTSMYLCASKTGGTEAFFGQGTRLTVV.

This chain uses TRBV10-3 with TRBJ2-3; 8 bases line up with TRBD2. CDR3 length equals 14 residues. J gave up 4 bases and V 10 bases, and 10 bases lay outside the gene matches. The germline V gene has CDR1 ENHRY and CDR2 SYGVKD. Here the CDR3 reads CATGLAGSPDTQYF. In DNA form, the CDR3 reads TGTGCCACCGGGCTAGCGGGCAGTCCAGATACGCAGTATTTT.

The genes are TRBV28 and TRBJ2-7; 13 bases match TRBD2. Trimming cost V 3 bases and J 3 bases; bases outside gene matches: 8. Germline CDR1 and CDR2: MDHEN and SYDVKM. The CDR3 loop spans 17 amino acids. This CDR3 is CASSLARLAGGGYEQYF. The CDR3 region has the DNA TGTGCCAGCAGTTTGGCCCGACTAGCGGGAGGAGGCTACGAGCAGTACTTC.

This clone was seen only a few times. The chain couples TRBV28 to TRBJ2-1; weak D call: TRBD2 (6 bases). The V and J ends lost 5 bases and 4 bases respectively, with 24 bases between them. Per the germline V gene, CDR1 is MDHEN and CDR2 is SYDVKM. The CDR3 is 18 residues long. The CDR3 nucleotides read TGTGCCAGCAGTCCTTTCCTGAAATACGCGGGAAGGTACAATGAGCAGTTCTTC. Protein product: CASSPFLKYAGRYNEQFF.